These 8 T cell receptor beta chains originate from one sample sequenced in a study of regulatory T cells in long-lasting Graves disease. Sample time point: newly diagnosed GD, antithyroid drugs for less than 3 months. RNA isolated from PBMCs was used to make the TCR library. The TCR beta library used iRepertoire HTBI primers with Arm-PCR amplification of CDR3. TCRdb ran MiXCR on the multiplex PCR reads and lists one entry per CDR3 protein. This sample has a few hundred thousand distinct CDR3 sequences, with around 17% found just once. A further study also used this sample, focusing on T cells in Graves' hyperthyroidism and ophthalmopathy.

The source was peripheral blood mononuclear cells (PBMCs), collected at new diagnosis, from a patient treated with antithyroid drugs. The origin of the receptors is a woman aged 18-30 years with Graves disease.

This clonotype was recorded many times. The rearrangement uses TRBV29-1 and TRBJ2-7; a possible D gene is TRBD2 (5 bases). The CDR3 runs to 13 residues. Germline values: CDR1 SQVTM, CDR2 ANQGSEA. V dropped 3 bases and J dropped 2 bases, with 11 bases sitting between them. The CDR3 protein is CSVDAFGTYEQYF. The CDR3 bases are TGCAGCGTTGATGCGTTCGGGACCTACGAGCAGTACTTC.

This chain uses TRBV27 with TRBJ2-5; 11 bases align to TRBD2. CDR1 and CDR2 from the germline V gene are MNHEY and SMNVEV (reference sequence). The CDR3 runs 15 residues. V lost 4 bases to trimming and J lost 5 bases; unmatched junction nucleotides: 6. CDR3 in DNA: TGTGCCAGCAGTTCACTAGCGGGAGTGTGGGAGACCCAGTACTTC. Encoded protein: CASSSLAGVWETQYF.

This clonotype was found a few times. CDR3 in DNA: TGTGCCAGCTCACCTAGCATCTCCTACGAGCAGTACTTC. This codes for CASSPSISYEQYF. The gene calls are TRBV18 and TRBJ2-7; D is unresolved. Germline loops: CDR1 KGHSH, CDR2 LQKENI. V lost 3 bases to trimming and J lost 0 bases, with 6 bases between them. The CDR3 length is 13 residues.

In this sample, this clonotype turned up many times. This sequence joins TRBV11-2 and TRBJ2-1, with TRBD2 matching 12 bases. The CDR3 length is 15 residues. Germline lookup yields CDR1 SGHAT and CDR2 FQNNGV. With V trimmed by 5 bases and J by 8 bases, 7 bases remained unmatched. This CDR3 reads CASSKGLAGTDEQFF. CDR3 bases: TGTGCCAGCAGCAAGGGACTAGCGGGTACGGATGAGCAGTTCTTC. The full variable domain, completed using reference TRBV11-2 and TRBJ2-1, is EAGVAQSPRYKIIEKRQSVAFWCNPISGHATLYWYQQILGQGPKLLIQFQNNGVVDDSQLPKDRFSAERLKGVDSTLKIQPAKLEDSAVYLCASSKGLAGTDEQFFGPGTRLTVL.

This clonotype was found many times. This rearrangement joins TRBV7-8 to TRBJ2-2; 10 positions match TRBD2. The CDR3 runs 15 residues. Germline values: CDR1 SGHVS, CDR2 FQNEAQ. V lost 6 bases to trimming and J lost 5 bases; unmatched junction nucleotides: 6. Here the CDR3 reads CASSSSGRGTGELFF. The DNA of the CDR3 is TGTGCCAGCAGTTCTAGCGGGAGAGGAACCGGGGAGCTGTTTTTT.

The table lists this clonotype with a few counts. The chain recombines TRBV30 with TRBJ2-5, with 9 nucleotides matching TRBD2. The CDR3 has 16 residues. J was trimmed by 4 bases and V by 0 bases; bases with no gene match: 9. Germline V lookup: CDR1 GTSNPN, CDR2 SVGIG (reference sequence). CDR3 sequence: CAWSVNLIAGVETQYF. The CDR3 nucleotides read TGTGCCTGGAGTGTTAACCTGATAGCGGGAGTAGAGACCCAGTACTTC. Complete variable domain (other parts from reference TRBV30 and TRBJ2-5): SQTIHQWPATLVQPVGSPLSLECTVEGTSNPNLYWYRQAAGRGLQLLFYSVGIGQISSEVPQNLSASRPQDRQFILSSKKLLLSDSGFYLCAWSVNLIAGVETQYFGPGTRLLVL.

This clonotype turned up a few times. This CDR3 fails to terminate in the conserved phenylalanine or tryptophan, so it likely reflects a read error. The chain combines TRBV6-1 with TRBJ1-1; D uncertain. Germline CDR1 is MNHNS and CDR2 is SASEGT. Trimming left V 6 bases short and J 5 bases short, with 13 bases between. This CDR3 is 13 amino acids long. The CDR3 is CASSNSILTEAFS. CDR3 DNA sequence: TGTGCCAGCAGCAACAGCATCCTAACTGAAGCTTTCTCT.

The chain is built from TRBV6-1 and TRBJ1-4; TRBD1 is a possible D gene (5 bases). The CDR3 consists of 15 residues. Deletions cut 5 bases from V and 7 bases from J, with 17 bases between. Germline V gene lookup returns CDR1 MNHNS and CDR2 SASEGT. The CDR3 DNA reads as TGTGCCAGCAGTCAAAGGGGCGGGGGGGTTGAAAAACTGTTTTTT. As protein: CASSQRGGGVEKLFF.